The 22 T cell receptor beta chains listed next were all sequenced from one sample in a study of blood T cells in healthy people across ages. Combining a sample-barcoded 5' primer with a J-beta primer mix, a second PCR ran for about 7 to 12 cycles. TCRdb reanalysed the 5' RACE reads using MiXCR and keeps one entry per CDR3 protein. Of nearly 1 million distinct CDR3 sequences in the sample, about 51% were seen once. The sample consisted of blood. These receptors all stem from an older woman in good health.

This chain links TRBV7-2 with TRBJ2-7; 7 nucleotides align to TRBD1. Germline-derived CDR1 and CDR2 are SGHTA and FQGNSA. The CDR3 is 15 residues long. Losses at the gene ends were 5 bases for V and 2 bases for J; bases not matched to a gene: 9. CDR3 residues: CASSLQQGTPYEQYF. In DNA, the CDR3 is TGTGCCAGCAGCCTCCAACAGGGGACCCCCTACGAGCAGTACTTC.

The V gene is TRBV7-9, the J gene TRBJ2-1; D not certain. Germline V gene data show CDR1 as SEHNR and CDR2 as FQNEAQ (reference sequence). The CDR3 is made up of 15 amino acids. V lost 8 bases to trimming and J lost 4 bases, with 18 bases between them. The CDR3 loop is CASPTPSTAYNEQFF. The CDR3 nucleotides are TGTGCCAGCCCTACTCCATCCACAGCTTACAATGAGCAGTTCTTC. The whole variable domain, remainder taken from reference TRBV7-9 and TRBJ2-1, is DTGVSQNPRHKITKRGQNVTFRCDPISEHNRLYWYRQTLGQGPEFLTYFQNEAQLEKSRLLSDRFSAERPKGSFSTLEIQRTEQGDSAMYLCASPTPSTAYNEQFFGPGTRLTVL.

The rearrangement links TRBV25-1 to TRBJ2-4, with D perhaps TRBD1 (5 bases). Trimming removed 6 bases at V and 4 bases at J, with 7 bases between. CDR1 is MGHDK and CDR2 is SYGVNS in the germline V gene. The CDR3 consists of 12 residues. CDR3 sequence (DNA): TGTGCCAGCAGAGCAGGGAAAAACATTCAGTACTTC. It yields the protein CASRAGKNIQYF.

This clonotype was recorded a few times. The chain links TRBV12-3 or TRBV12-4 to TRBJ2-7, with D possibly called TRBD1 or TRBD2 (5 bases each). The CDR3 is made up of 16 amino acids. V lost 2 bases, J lost 6 bases, and 20 bases lay in between. The CDR3 sequence: CASSLRPGRAASEQYF. CDR3 nucleotide sequence: TGTGCCAGCAGTTTAAGGCCGGGACGGGCGGCTTCCGAGCAGTACTTC.

The CDR3 protein is CSAWTSGATDTQYF. CDR3 nucleotides: TGCAGTGCTTGGACTAGCGGGGCAACAGATACGCAGTATTTT. The genes are TRBV20-1 and TRBJ2-3; 12 bases align to TRBD2. The CDR3 extends over 14 amino acids. Germline V CDR1 and CDR2: DFQATT, SNEGSKA (reference sequence). Trimming took 5 bases from V and 3 from J; bases not matched to a gene: 3.

This chain links TRBV28 with TRBJ2-7, with 9 bases identical to TRBD1. V lost 7 bases, J lost 1 base, and 8 bases stayed unmatched. Germline V gives CDR1 MDHEN, CDR2 SYDVKM. The CDR3 has 15 residues. The CDR3 is CASIGTGTGSYEQYF. In DNA, the CDR3 is TGTGCCAGCATAGGCACCGGGACAGGGTCCTACGAGCAGTACTTC. The whole variable domain, remainder taken from reference TRBV28 and TRBJ2-7, is DVKVTQSSRYLVKRTGEKVFLECVQDMDHENMFWYRQDPGLGLRLIYFSYDVKMKEKGDIPEGYSVSREKKERFSLILESASTNQTSMYLCASIGTGTGSYEQYFGPGTRLTVT.

V is TRBV29-1 and J is TRBJ2-6, with 10 bases matching TRBD2. V gave up 5 bases and J gave up 0 bases; unmatched junction bases: 7. This CDR3 contains 17 residues. Germline V gene sequence: CDR1 SQVTM, CDR2 ANQGSEA. CDR3 loop: CSVTVSGGLSGANVLTF. DNA for the CDR3: TGCAGCGTTACAGTTAGCGGGGGGCTCTCTGGGGCCAACGTCCTGACTTTC.

The V and J genes are TRBV11-2 and TRBJ1-6; D gene uncertain. The CDR3 length is 13 residues. V was trimmed by 5 bases and J by 10 bases, leaving 12 bases between them. CDR1 and CDR2 (germline): SGHAT, FQNNGV. The CDR3 region has the DNA TGTGCCAGCAGCCGGCACAAGCAGTCACCCCTCCACTTT. Translating it yields CASSRHKQSPLHF.

This clonotype has only a few counts. V usage is TRBV7-2 and J usage is TRBJ2-7; 9 bases line up with TRBD2. The CDR3 has 16 residues. V gave up 6 bases and J gave up 3 bases; unmatched junction bases: 12. From germline, CDR1 is SGHTA and CDR2 FQGNSA. CDR3 region: CASRPTLAGRFYEQYF. As DNA, the CDR3 is TGTGCCAGCAGACCAACCCTAGCGGGGCGGTTCTACGAGCAGTACTTC.

This clonotype was observed once. The junction differs from germline at one of its ends, possibly a read error. V gene TRBV7-2 combines with J gene TRBJ2-3; weak D call: TRBD1 (5 bases). The CDR3 has 16 residues. The V gene's germline CDR1 is SGHTA and CDR2 FQGNSA. The CDR3 nucleotides read TGTGCCGGCAGCTTAGGGGTTGGACCAACCACAGATACGCAGTATTTT. This gives the protein CAGSLGVGPTTDTQYF.

The chain carries TRBV5-1 and TRBJ1-4, with 9 bases lining up with TRBD1. Trimming removed 4 bases from V and 0 bases from J; junction bases left unmatched: 7. The CDR3 consists of 17 residues. Per the germline V gene, CDR1 is SGHRS and CDR2 is YFSETQ. In nucleotides, the CDR3 is TGCGCCAGCAGCGTCGGACAGGGGACCCCAACTAATGAAAAACTGTTTTTT. The encoded protein is CASSVGQGTPTNEKLFF.

The chain joins TRBV6-2 or TRBV6-3 to TRBJ2-6, with TRBD1 matching over 7 bases. This CDR3 has 18 residues. The J segment lost 1 base and the V segment lost 4 bases, leaving 10 bases of the junction unmatched. Germline V gene data show CDR1 as MNHEY and CDR2 as SVGEGT. CDR3 DNA sequence: TGTGCCAGCAGTTCACCGGACAGGAGTTCGTCTGGGGCCAACGTCCTGACTTTC. This translates into CASSSPDRSSSGANVLTF.

About this clonotype itself: A much larger clone differs by one base, so this may be a read error. The rearrangement joins TRBV4-1 to TRBJ2-5, with TRBD1 matching 10 bases. The DNA end is more similar to TRBJ2-7, so the J call may be wrong. This CDR3 contains 14 residues. Germline-derived CDR1 and CDR2 are MGHRA and YSYEKL. CDR3 sequence (DNA): TGCGTCAGCAGCGACCGACAGGGGGCGGACGAGCAGTACTTC. As protein: CVSSDRQGADEQYF.

This sequence joins TRBV12-3 or TRBV12-4 and TRBJ2-4, with D possibly matching TRBD1 (5 bases). Trimming stripped 6 bases from V and 9 bases from J, with 18 bases between. This CDR3 spans 14 amino acids. For the CDR3, the DNA is TGTGCCAGCAGACCAGACCCGGATGGGGCCATTCAGTACTTC. It yields the protein CASRPDPDGAIQYF.

In its sample, this clonotype was seen a few times. The chain carries TRBV7-8 and TRBJ2-1, with 7 positions matching TRBD1. Per the germline V gene, CDR1 is SGHVS and CDR2 is FQNEAQ. The CDR3 is made up of 16 amino acids. After removal of 1 base from V and 3 bases from J, the junction contained 6 bases not matched to a gene. The CDR3 spells CASSLEQRGHYNEQFF. The CDR3 region has the DNA TGTGCCAGCAGCTTAGAGCAAAGGGGGCACTACAATGAGCAGTTCTTC. The whole variable domain, filled in from reference TRBV7-8 and TRBJ2-1, reads GAGVSQSPRYKVAKRGQDVALRCDPISGHVSLFWYQQALGQGPEFLTYFQNEAQLDKSGLPSDRFFAERPEGSVSTLKIQRTQQEDSAVYLCASSLEQRGHYNEQFFGPGTRLTVL.

This clonotype occurred a few times. This rearrangement joins TRBV29-1 to TRBJ2-1; 12 bases align to TRBD2. Trimming cost V 4 bases and J 2 bases; bases outside gene matches: 6. The CDR3 is 16 amino acids. Per the germline V gene, CDR1 is SQVTM and CDR2 is ANQGSEA. CDR3 in amino acids: CSVGKTSGSPYNEQFF. CDR3 DNA: TGCAGCGTTGGGAAGACTAGCGGGAGTCCCTACAATGAGCAGTTCTTC.

This clonotype was observed a handful of times. The chain has TRBV13 and TRBJ1-6; maybe TRBD1 (6 bases). CDR1 PRHDT and CDR2 FYEKMQ come from the germline V gene (reference sequence). The V end lost 5 bases, the J end lost 1 base, and 12 bases lay between the germline ends. CDR3 length: 16 amino acids. The CDR3 loop is CASSESRGSYNSPLHF. In nucleotides, the CDR3 is TGTGCCAGCAGCGAATCCAGGGGTTCCTATAATTCACCCCTCCACTTT.

CDR3 protein: CASSWQINSNQPQHF. DNA of the CDR3: TGTGCCAGCAGCTGGCAGATAAATAGCAATCAGCCCCAGCATTTT. This rearrangement joins TRBV28 to TRBJ1-5; D remains ambiguous. This CDR3 region has 15 residues. The V end was cut by 6 bases, the J end by 0 bases, with 12 bases between. CDR1 is MDHEN and CDR2 is SYDVKM in the germline V gene.

With respect to this clonotype: A much larger clone is a single base away; this may be a read error. The V and J genes are TRBV29-1 and TRBJ2-7; TRBD2 aligns across 15 bases. Germline V gene data show CDR1 as SQVTM and CDR2 as ANQGSEA. The CDR3 loop spans 15 amino acids. DNA of the CDR3: TGCAGCGCCGGACTAGCGGGAGGGCCCAAAGGCGAGCGGTACTTC. Encoded protein: CSAGLAGGPKGERYF.

This clonotype has only a few counts. This chain links TRBV29-1 with TRBJ2-1, with D perhaps matching TRBD1 or TRBD2 (5 bases each). CDR1 and CDR2 (germline): SQVTM, ANQGSEA. V lost 4 bases, J lost 3 bases, and 19 bases lay in between. This CDR3 contains 16 residues. The CDR3 DNA follows: TGCAGCGTTGGGGGGTCGCAGACTAACCTCTACAATGAGCAGTTCTTC. This translates into CSVGGSQTNLYNEQFF.

There are a few counts of this clonotype. The chain combines TRBV10-3 with TRBJ2-7; TRBD2 matches at 8 bases. This CDR3 has 15 residues. CDR1 is ENHRY, CDR2 SYGVKD, per germline. J gave up 2 bases and V 7 bases, and 10 bases lay outside the gene matches. The CDR3 DNA follows: TGTGCCATCATGGGGCCCGGGAGGGCGACCTACGAGCAGTACTTC. The encoded protein is CAIMGPGRATYEQYF.

V usage is TRBV3-1 and J usage is TRBJ2-3; possible D gene TRBD1, 5 bases. The V gene lost 6 bases and the J gene lost 2 bases, with 15 bases spanning the gap. The CDR3 runs 15 residues. The germline V gene has CDR1 LGHDT and CDR2 YNNKEL (reference sequence). The CDR3 loop is CASRWGSQHTDTQYF. The CDR3 DNA follows: TGTGCCAGCAGATGGGGCAGCCAACACACAGATACGCAGTATTTT.